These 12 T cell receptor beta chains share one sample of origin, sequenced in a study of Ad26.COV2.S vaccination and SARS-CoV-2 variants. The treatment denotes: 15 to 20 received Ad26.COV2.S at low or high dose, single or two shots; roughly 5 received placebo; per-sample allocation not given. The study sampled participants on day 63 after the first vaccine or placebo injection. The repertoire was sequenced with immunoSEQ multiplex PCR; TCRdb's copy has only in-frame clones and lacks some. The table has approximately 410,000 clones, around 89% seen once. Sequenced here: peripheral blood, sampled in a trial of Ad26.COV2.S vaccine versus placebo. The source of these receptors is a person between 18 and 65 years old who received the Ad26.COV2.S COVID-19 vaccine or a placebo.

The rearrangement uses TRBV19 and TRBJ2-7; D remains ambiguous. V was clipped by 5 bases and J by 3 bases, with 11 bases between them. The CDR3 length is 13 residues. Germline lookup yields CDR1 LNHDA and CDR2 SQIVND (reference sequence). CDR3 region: CASSFGPDYEQYF. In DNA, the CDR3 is TGTGCCAGTAGTTTCGGACCCGACTACGAGCAGTACTTC.

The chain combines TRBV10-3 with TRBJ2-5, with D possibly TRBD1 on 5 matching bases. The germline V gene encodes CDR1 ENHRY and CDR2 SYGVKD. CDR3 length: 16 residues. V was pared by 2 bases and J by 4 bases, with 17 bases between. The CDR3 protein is CAISEPIGQGGETQYF. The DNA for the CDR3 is TGTGCCATCAGTGAGCCAATTGGGCAGGGTGGAGAGACCCAGTACTTC.

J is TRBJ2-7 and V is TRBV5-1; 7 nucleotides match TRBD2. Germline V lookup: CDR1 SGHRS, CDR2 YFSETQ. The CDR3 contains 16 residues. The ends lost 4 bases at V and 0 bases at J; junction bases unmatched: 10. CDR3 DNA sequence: TGCGCCAGCAGCCGAATAAGCGGGGTCGCCTCCTACGAGCAGTACTTC. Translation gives CASSRISGVASYEQYF.

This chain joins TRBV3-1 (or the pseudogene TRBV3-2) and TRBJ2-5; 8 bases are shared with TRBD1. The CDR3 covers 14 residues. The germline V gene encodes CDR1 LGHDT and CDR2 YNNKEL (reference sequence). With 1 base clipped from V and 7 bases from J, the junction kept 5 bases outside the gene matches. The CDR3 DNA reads TGTGCCAGCAGCCAAGGACAGGGGTGGGTGACCCAGTACTTC. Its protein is CASSQGQGWVTQYF.

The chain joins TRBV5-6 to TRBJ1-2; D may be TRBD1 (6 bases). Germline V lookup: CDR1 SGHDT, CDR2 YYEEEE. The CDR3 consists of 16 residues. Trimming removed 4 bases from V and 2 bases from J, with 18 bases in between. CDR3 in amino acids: CASSPLGGALNYGYTF. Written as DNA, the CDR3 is TGTGCCAGCAGCCCCCTGGGGGGGGCATTAAACTATGGCTACACCTTC.

The CDR3 reads CASSFSSGQAYGYTF. CDR3 bases: TGTGCCAGCAGCTTCTCTTCTGGGCAGGCCTATGGCTACACCTTC. The V and J genes are TRBV7-2 and TRBJ1-2, with unresolved D. The CDR3 loop spans 15 amino acids. The ends were cut back, 3 bases at V and 4 bases at J, with 15 bases in the middle. Looked up from germline, CDR1 is SGHTA and CDR2 is FQGNSA.

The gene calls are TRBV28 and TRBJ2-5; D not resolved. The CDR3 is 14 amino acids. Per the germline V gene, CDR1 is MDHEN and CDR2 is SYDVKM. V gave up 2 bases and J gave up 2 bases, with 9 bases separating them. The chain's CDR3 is CASSLSHIQETQYF. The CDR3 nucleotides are TGTGCCAGCAGTTTAAGCCACATTCAAGAGACCCAGTACTTC.

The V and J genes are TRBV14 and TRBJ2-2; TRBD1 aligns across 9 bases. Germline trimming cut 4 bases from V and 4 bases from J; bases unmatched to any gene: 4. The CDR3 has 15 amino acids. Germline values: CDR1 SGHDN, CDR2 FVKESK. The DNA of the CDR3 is TGTGCCAGCAGCCGGGACAGGGAGTTCACCGGGGAGCTGTTTTTT. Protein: CASSRDREFTGELFF.

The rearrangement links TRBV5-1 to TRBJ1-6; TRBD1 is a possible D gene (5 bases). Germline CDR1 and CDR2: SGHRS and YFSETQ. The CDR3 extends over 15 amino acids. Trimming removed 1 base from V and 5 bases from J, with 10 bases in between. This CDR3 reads CASSLSQADNSPLHF. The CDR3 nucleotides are TGCGCCAGCAGCTTGTCACAGGCCGATAATTCACCCCTCCACTTT.

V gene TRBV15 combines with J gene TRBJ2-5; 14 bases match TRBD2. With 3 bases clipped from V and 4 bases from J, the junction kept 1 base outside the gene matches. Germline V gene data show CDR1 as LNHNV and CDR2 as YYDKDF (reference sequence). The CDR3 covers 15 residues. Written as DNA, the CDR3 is TGTGCCACCAGCAGGACTAGCGGGGGGGCAGAGACCCAGTACTTC. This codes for CATSRTSGGAETQYF.

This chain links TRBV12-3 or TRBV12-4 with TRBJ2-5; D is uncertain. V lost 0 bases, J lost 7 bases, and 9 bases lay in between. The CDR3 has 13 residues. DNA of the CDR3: TGTGCCAGCAGTTTAGCCCCCCCGGGGACCCAGTACTTC. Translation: CASSLAPPGTQYF.

CDR3 bases: TGTGCCAGCATGGACCCTAGGAGCGGGGGGTACAATGAGCAGTTCTTC. Translated, it gives CASMDPRSGGYNEQFF. This chain uses TRBV7-9 with TRBJ2-1, with 9 bases fitting TRBD2. CDR3 length equals 16 residues. Germline trimming cut 7 bases from V and 4 bases from J; bases unmatched to any gene: 11. Germline CDR1 is SEHNR and CDR2 is FQNEAQ (reference sequence).